Each of the 11 T cell receptor beta chains below was sequenced from the same sample in a study of blood T cell repertoires in COVID-19. Method: immunoSEQ multiplex PCR; TCRdb's copy keeps in-frame clones and lacks some. The profile shows more than 35,000 clones, around 80% of them singletons. The sequencing sample was made of peripheral blood. The receptor source for this set is a man between 65 and 85 years old with acute or convalescent COVID-19.

CDR3 sequence (DNA): TGTGCCAGCAGTCTCGGACAGGGCCATGAAAAACTGTTTTTT. Amino acid sequence: CASSLGQGHEKLFF. J is TRBJ1-4 and V is TRBV27; 8 positions match TRBD1. The CDR3 runs to 14 residues. Germline CDR1 MNHEY, CDR2 SMNVEV (reference sequence). Unmatched junction bases numbered 5, after V lost 5 bases and J lost 6 bases.

This clone was observed a handful of times. The chain joins TRBV6-5 to TRBJ2-7, with 8 nucleotides matching TRBD1. Germline CDR1 is MNHEY and CDR2 is SVGAGI. The junction had 7 bases not matched to a gene; V was cut back by 6 bases and J by 3 bases. There are 14 residues in the CDR3. The CDR3 sequence: CASRSGTGDYEQYF. CDR3 nucleotides: TGTGCCAGCAGATCCGGGACAGGAGACTACGAGCAGTACTTC.

Concerning this clone: The junction departs from germline at one end; a sequencing error may be responsible. The rearrangement links TRBV2 to TRBJ2-7; 8 positions agree with TRBD1. Per the germline V gene, CDR1 is SNHLY and CDR2 is FYNNEI. CDR3 length: 13 amino acids. This CDR3 is CTSRDRLAYEQYF. For the CDR3, the DNA is TGTACCAGCAGGGACAGGCTAGCCTACGAGCAGTACTTC.

This clone was observed a single time. One end of the junction is discordant with germline, which a read error may explain. The rearrangement uses TRBV5-1 and TRBJ2-7; 10 bases agree with TRBD1. Germline values: CDR1 SGHRS, CDR2 YFSETQ. This CDR3 is built from 15 residues. The chain's CDR3 is CASSWGQGSSYGQYF. The CDR3, as DNA: TGCGCCAGCAGCTGGGGACAGGGGAGCTCCTACGGGCAGTACTTC.

This sequence joins TRBV5-8 and TRBJ2-5, with D perhaps TRBD1 (5 bases). This CDR3 has 14 amino acids. The V gene's germline CDR1 is SGHTS and CDR2 YDEGEE. With 1 base removed from V and 3 bases from J, the gap between germline ends came to 10 bases. CDR3 coding DNA: TGTGCCAGCAGCTTGCTGGGGCAGAAAGAGACCCAGTACTTC. Translation gives CASSLLGQKETQYF.

The gene calls are TRBV4-3 and TRBJ1-2; the D is unclear. Germline V gene data show CDR1 as LGHNA and CDR2 as YSLEER. This CDR3 region has 15 residues. V was shortened by 0 bases and J by 5 bases, with 13 bases between the two germline ends. The CDR3 here is CASSQEPSGGYGYTF. The CDR3 region has the DNA TGCGCCAGCAGCCAAGAACCGTCAGGTGGATATGGCTACACCTTC.

This clone was seen more than once but under ten times. The chain uses TRBV27 and TRBJ1-2; 9 nucleotides agree with TRBD1. The germline V gene has CDR1 MNHEY and CDR2 SMNVEV (reference sequence). The CDR3 consists of 15 residues. With V trimmed by 5 bases and J by 5 bases, 9 bases remained unmatched. The CDR3 region has the DNA TGTGCCAGCAGTATTACAGGGGGCCTACTGTATGGCTACACCTTC. This codes for CASSITGGLLYGYTF.

The chain employs TRBV15 and TRBJ1-5; perhaps TRBD1 as D (5 bases). The CDR3 extends over 14 amino acids. Trimming pared 5 bases from V and 3 bases from J, leaving 11 bases between. Germline CDR1 is LNHNV and CDR2 is YYDKDF (reference sequence). The CDR3 nucleotides are TGTGCCACCAGCGCCCGGGACTTCAATCAGCCCCAGCATTTT. Translated: CATSARDFNQPQHF.

This sequence joins TRBV24-1 and TRBJ2-3; 10 bases are shared with TRBD1. This CDR3 is 17 amino acids long. The J segment lost 8 bases and the V segment lost 4 bases, leaving 14 bases of the junction unmatched. The V gene's germline CDR1 is KGHDR and CDR2 SFDVKD. The CDR3, as DNA: TGTGCCACCAGTGACCGGAAGGGACAGGGGTTAATCGGTACGCAGTATTTT. Translating gives CATSDRKGQGLIGTQYF.

The chain recombines TRBV5-5 with TRBJ1-4; D is possibly TRBD1 (6 bases). Trimming removed 4 bases from V and 8 bases from J, with 27 bases in between. This CDR3 has 18 amino acids. Germline assignment: CDR1 SGHKS and CDR2 YYEKEE (reference sequence). CDR3 sequence reads: CASSASAPRGARREKLFF. In DNA form, the CDR3 reads TGTGCCAGCAGCGCGTCCGCACCCCGGGGGGCGCGTCGGGAAAAACTGTTTTTT. Full variable domain (rest looked up from reference TRBV5-5 and TRBJ1-4): DAGVTQSPTHLIKTRGQQVTLRCSPISGHKSVSWYQQVLGQGPQFIFQYYEKEERGRGNFPDRFSARQFPNYSSELNVNALLLGDSALYLCASSASAPRGARREKLFFGSGTQLSVL.

V usage is TRBV25-1 and J usage is TRBJ2-5; 10 bases match TRBD1. V lost 2 bases to trimming and J lost 4 bases; unmatched junction nucleotides: 4. The germline gives CDR1 MGHDK, CDR2 SYGVNS. This CDR3 is built from 15 residues. The CDR3, as DNA: TGTGCCAGCAGTGAAGCAGGACAGGGGGGAGAGACCCAGTACTTC. Protein sequence: CASSEAGQGGETQYF.